This TCR beta chain was captured by sequencing in a study of shared clonotypes between healthy human individuals. Broader study findings: Estimated richness values were generally larger in naive subsets than in memory subsets.

CDR1 SGHRS and CDR2 YFSETQ come from the germline V gene. The V and J ends lost 7 bases and 2 bases respectively, with 19 bases between them. The CDR3 spans 16 residues. To note about this clone: Antigen: not known.

Into CD45RA+ naive and CD45RA-negative memory subsets, the CD4+ cells were split. Data came from immunoSEQ multiplex PCR; TCRdb stores just in-frame clones and leaves some out. The sample shows roughly 1,000,000 clones, approximately 80% of them seen only once. What was sequenced was memory CD4+ T cells from PBMCs. Indicated subset: CD45RA-negative fraction. The sequence was obtained from a man younger than 30 in good health. Some clones in this sample may be carry-over from other donors' samples. This sequence joins TRBV5-1 and TRBJ2-4; tentatively, D is TRBD2 (5 bases). This chain's CDR3 is CASGRGRDGSKNIQYF. CDR3 coding DNA: TGCGCCAGCGGCCGGGGAAGGGATGGGTCCAAAAACATTCAGTACTTC.